This T cell receptor beta chain was sequenced in a study of blood T cell repertoires in COVID-19. In the study overall: COVID-19 samples, acute and convalescent, were from the United States, Italy and Spain. In each case, the material was cDNA or gDNA derived from T cells, B-cell-depleted T cells, or PBMCs.

Germline V lookup: CDR1 SGHTA, CDR2 FQGNSA. This CDR3 comprises 15 residues. Trimming took 5 bases from V and 6 from J; bases not matched to a gene: 4. Per the original methods: Amplified reference gene primers provided the basis for estimating nucleated cell counts. Measured with immunoSEQ multiplex PCR; TCRdb has only the in-frame clones, and not every one. The D gene and trimming were derived from the DNA, and the V and J assignments and clone size from that table. This sample has around 190,000 clones, with 80% to 90% found just once. The specimen was peripheral blood. This chain connects TRBV7-2 to TRBJ2-3, with 14 bases aligning to TRBD2. This receptor was obtained from a man in his fifties or sixties with active or convalescent COVID-19. This CDR3 reads CASSTWTSGGDTQYF. The CDR3 DNA is TGTGCCAGCAGCACCTGGACTAGCGGGGGGGATACGCAGTATTTT.